This TCR beta chain derives from a study of T cell repertoires in cytomegalovirus infection (dated by TCRdb to between 2019 and 2020). Describing the broader study: Recently identified HLA-C-restricted CMV epitopes, whose presentation resists viral immunomodulation, were targeted by peptide stimulations together with well-studied HLA-B-restricted epitopes. Because public TCR beta signatures pointed to carriage of CMV infection together with the matching HLA type, the HLA type of each donor mattered for the analysis. The full study reports these points: In the ex vivo response, HLA-C-restricted CMV-specific TCR beta clonotypes were dominant, and in two of eight donors the single most frequent clonotype came from this HLA-C-restricted group. In both this cohort and an independent roughly 360-donor cohort, the cumulative frequency of public TCR beta family members distinguished carriers of CMV infection plus the relevant HLA type.

The treatment or condition label, read with the paper, signifies: in vitro stimulation with specific CMV peptide epitopes to enrich CMV-specific T cells. The run used an Illumina HiSeq 1500. The raw public reads went through TCRdb reprocessing: fastp at Q25, MiXCR clone calling, in-frame beta chains kept. Identical CDR3 protein sequences are pooled into one entry, listed with their most common genes and DNA. The sample profile shows about 480,000 distinct CDR3 sequences; roughly a third of them were found once. The top ten hold 17% of the sample. Trimming removed 7 bases from V and 4 bases from J; the gene matches leave 5 bases unexplained. From the cysteine up to the phenylalanine, the CDR3 has a length of 13 residues. Only CDR3 DNA is held: 39 bases, read in frame from base 1. In the germline V gene, CDR1 corresponds to ENHRY and CDR2 to SYGVKD. With respect to this clonotype: Its binding antigen is unknown. There are no base qualities to consult, and no much larger clone falls within one base.

The chain is made from TRBV10-3 and TRBJ1-1; 8 nucleotides in the junction match TRBD1. The sequence derives from a human donor in good health (CMV status not recorded). Some clones in this sample may be carry-over from other donors' samples. The sample was cultured PBMCs, taken from culture after CMV antigen stimulation. The CDR3 amino acid sequence is: CAINQQGGTEAFF. The nucleotides are TGTGCCATCAACCAACAGGGGGGCACTGAAGCTTTCTTT.